The TCR beta chain under discussion was sequenced for a study of blood T cell repertoires in COVID-19. Study overall: Samples came from the United States, Italy and Spain, spanning acute and convalescent COVID-19. The analysed material was cDNA or gDNA that came from T cells, B-cell-depleted T cells, or PBMCs.

V was clipped by 0 bases and J by 2 bases, with 15 bases between them. Per the germline V gene, CDR1 is LGHNA and CDR2 is YNFKEQ. There are 17 residues in the CDR3. Individuals drawn from around 24 US areas were roughly 18 to 100 years old. Participant reports of clinical history set cohort assignment. Some clones are missing from TCRdb's copy, which holds only in-frame ones; the method was immunoSEQ multiplex PCR. The sample contains 300,000 or so clones, 70% to 90% of which appear only once. Sequenced input: PBMCs or T cells enriched from blood (not recorded which). This TCR came from a woman aged 18-35 years who had recovered from COVID-19. J is TRBJ2-3 and V is TRBV4-2, with D tentatively TRBD1 (6 bases). The CDR3, as DNA: TGTGCCAGCAGCCAAGATGCTAGTGGGACACCCACAGATACGCAGTATTTT. Translating gives CASSQDASGTPTDTQYF.